This TCR beta chain was sequenced during a study of blood T cells in healthy people across ages (dated by TCRdb to the mid-2010s). Regarding the research as a whole: In model experiments, roughly one uniquely barcoded TCR beta cDNA molecule per two T cells was captured by template switching. The study analyzed two additional independent replicas of 1 million unique cDNA reads from the same blood draw for two donors, one aged 18 to 29 and one aged 80 or older. Age-related changes in TCR beta repertoire diversity were measured in the study by deep sequencing normalized with unique cDNA molecular identifiers. To avoid experimental bias, donors of different ages were distributed randomly across sequencing lanes. Donors were grouped into four age groups: young (average roughly 17 years), middle-aged (about 40), aged (62) and long-lived (just over 80). Findings and caveats that apply to the study as a whole: Donor CMV infection status was unknown, potentially confounding age-related changes in expanded clonotypes. Estimates of total diversity based on one million sequenced T cells were considered lower bounds and underestimates. A strong correlation was found between observed TCR beta diversity and the percentage of naive T cells measured by flow cytometry. As age increased, observed TCR beta diversity per million T cells dropped in a roughly linear way, and a significant reduction was already evident by age approximately 40. Since profiling was done on bulk unsorted PBMCs, naive and antigen-experienced compartments could not be conclusively compared. Compared with the aged group, the long-lived group had more naive CD4+ T cells, fewer expanded clones and increased TCR diversity, suggesting age selection.

On this clonotype itself: Its antigen remains undetermined. One base away there is no much larger clone; base qualities are not given.

The library was built by means of 5' RACE. TCRdb lists the instrument as Illumina HiSeq 2500. A second PCR of roughly 7 to 11 cycles was performed with a sample-barcoded 5' primer and a J-beta primer mix. A template-switch 5' adaptor carrying 12 random nucleotides introduced a unique molecular identifier onto each TCR beta cDNA molecule. Each sample yielded at least 2.5 million CDR3-containing paired-end reads. First-strand cDNA synthesis was performed from all RNA using the Mint cDNA synthesis kit, with priming by a TRBC-specific oligonucleotide. After uracil-DNA glycosylase treatment, a first 18-cycle PCR used universal primers M1SS and BC2_uni_R on all cDNA. For the original study's pipeline: Normalization of each sample was performed by random selection of 1 million high-quality reads, each carrying a distinct molecular identifier. Instead of being binned into consensus sequences, reads that shared molecular identifiers were thrown out. MiTCR, set to a Q25 quality threshold and the strictest error-elimination algorithm, was used for CDR3 identification, clonotype clustering and error correction. Lower-bound total TCR beta diversity was estimated with a nonparametric unseen species model using Euler transformation. Through fastp at Q25 and MiXCR, TCRdb rebuilt clones from the public reads, retaining in-frame beta chains. Rows are combined by CDR3 protein, so each entry shows the most common genes and DNA. These V and J calls are TCRdb output, not the study's own analysis. The sample table shows some 670,000 distinct CDR3 sequences, and around 50% are seen once. Clones ranked in the top ten supply about 13% of the sample.

Systemically healthy Caucasian individuals from Russia, some 38 in total and aged about 6 to 95 years, were included as donors. Roughly 9 milliliters of peripheral blood were drawn from each donor into EDTA-treated Vacutainer tubes. Ficoll-Paque density-gradient centrifugation was used to isolate PBMCs, with at least 6 million per sample. Trizol reagent was used to extract total RNA from the PBMCs, yielding at least 5 micrograms per sample. The percentages of naive CD45RAhigh/CD27high T cells were determined by flow cytometry on a PBMC aliquot from every donor. V lost 5 bases and J lost 3 bases; the stretch between them is 14 bases long. CDR1 and CDR2 are read off the germline V gene as LGHNA and YNFKEQ. The CDR3 starts with the cysteine, ends with the phenylalanine, and has 14 residues. The only DNA kept is the CDR3, 42 bases in frame from the first base.

The V gene is TRBV4-2 and the J gene is TRBJ2-7; the D gene is perhaps TRBD1 or TRBD2, each of them matching over 5 bases. The sequence was collected from a woman aged 80 or older in good health. Sequenced sample: blood. The DNA reads as follows: TGTGCCAGCAGCTTAGGCCGGGACCTCTACGAGCAGTACTTC. Its amino acids are CASSLGRDLYEQYF.